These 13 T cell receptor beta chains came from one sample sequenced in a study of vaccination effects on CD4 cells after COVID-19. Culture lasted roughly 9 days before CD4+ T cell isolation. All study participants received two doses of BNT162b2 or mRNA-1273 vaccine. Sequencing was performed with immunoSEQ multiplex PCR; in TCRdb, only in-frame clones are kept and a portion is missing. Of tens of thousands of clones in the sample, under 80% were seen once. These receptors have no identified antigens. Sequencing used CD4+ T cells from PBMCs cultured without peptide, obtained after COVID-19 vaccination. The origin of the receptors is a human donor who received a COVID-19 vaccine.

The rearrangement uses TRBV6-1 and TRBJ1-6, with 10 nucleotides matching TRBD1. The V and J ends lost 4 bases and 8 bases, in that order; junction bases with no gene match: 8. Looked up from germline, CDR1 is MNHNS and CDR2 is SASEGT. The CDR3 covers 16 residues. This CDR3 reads CASSARDRGGYSPLHF. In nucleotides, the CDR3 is TGTGCCAGCAGTGCTCGGGACAGGGGTGGTTATTCACCCCTCCACTTT.

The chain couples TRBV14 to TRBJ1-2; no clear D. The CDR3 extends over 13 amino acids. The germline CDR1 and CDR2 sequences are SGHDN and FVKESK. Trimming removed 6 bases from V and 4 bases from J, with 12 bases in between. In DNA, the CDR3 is TGTGCCAGCAGTTCAGTGCGGGGCTATGGCTACACCTTC. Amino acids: CASSSVRGYGYTF.

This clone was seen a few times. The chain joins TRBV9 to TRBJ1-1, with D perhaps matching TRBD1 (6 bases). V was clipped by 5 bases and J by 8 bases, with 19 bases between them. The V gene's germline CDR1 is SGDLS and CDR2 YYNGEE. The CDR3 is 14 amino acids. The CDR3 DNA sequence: TGTGCCAGCAGTACGACGGGACACCCAGGGGAAGCTTTCTTT. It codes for CASSTTGHPGEAFF.

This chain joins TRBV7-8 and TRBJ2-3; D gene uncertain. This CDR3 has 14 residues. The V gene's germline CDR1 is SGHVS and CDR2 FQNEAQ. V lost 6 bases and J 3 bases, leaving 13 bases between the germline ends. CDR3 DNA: TGTGCCAGCAGTCCCACGGGCCGGACAGATACGCAGTATTTT. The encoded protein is CASSPTGRTDTQYF.

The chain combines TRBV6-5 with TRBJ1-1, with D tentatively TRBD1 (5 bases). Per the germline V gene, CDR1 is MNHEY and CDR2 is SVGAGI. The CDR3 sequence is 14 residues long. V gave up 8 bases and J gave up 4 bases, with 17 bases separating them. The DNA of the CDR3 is TGTGCCAGCGACCCCGGGGCCTATGGCACTGAAGCTTTCTTT. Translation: CASDPGAYGTEAFF.

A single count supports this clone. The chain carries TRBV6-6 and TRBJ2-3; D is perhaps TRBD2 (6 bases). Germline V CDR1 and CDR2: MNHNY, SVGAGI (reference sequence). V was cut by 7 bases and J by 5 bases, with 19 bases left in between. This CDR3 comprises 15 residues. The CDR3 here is CASIEGLAFGDTQYF. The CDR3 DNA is TGTGCCAGCATCGAGGGTCTAGCGTTCGGAGATACGCAGTATTTT.

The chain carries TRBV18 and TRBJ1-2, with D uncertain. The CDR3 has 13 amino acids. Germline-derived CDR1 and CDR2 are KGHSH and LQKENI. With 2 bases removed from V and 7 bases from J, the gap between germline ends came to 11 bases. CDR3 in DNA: TGTGCCAGCTCACCAGCCGGGGTAGGTGGCTACACCTTC. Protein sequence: CASSPAGVGGYTF.

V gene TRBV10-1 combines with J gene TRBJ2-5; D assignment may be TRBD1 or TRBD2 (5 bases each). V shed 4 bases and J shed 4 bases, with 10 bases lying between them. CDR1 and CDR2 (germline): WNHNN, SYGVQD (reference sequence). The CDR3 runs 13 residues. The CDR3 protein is CASSGSRGETQYF. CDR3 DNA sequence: TGCGCCAGCAGTGGGTCGAGGGGAGAGACCCAGTACTTC.

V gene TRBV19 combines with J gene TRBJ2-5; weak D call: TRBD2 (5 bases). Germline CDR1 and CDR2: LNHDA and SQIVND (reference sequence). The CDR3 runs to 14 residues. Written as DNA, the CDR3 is TGTGCTACTAAGGTATCGGGGTACCAAGAGACCCAGTACTTC. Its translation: CATKVSGYQETQYF.

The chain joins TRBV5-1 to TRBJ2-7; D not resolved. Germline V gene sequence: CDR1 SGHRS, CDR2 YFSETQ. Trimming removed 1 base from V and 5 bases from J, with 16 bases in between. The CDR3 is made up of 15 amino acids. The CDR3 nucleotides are TGCGCCAGCAGCTTGACGGATCCGGGTGGGGACGAGCAGTACGTC. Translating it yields CASSLTDPGGDEQYV.

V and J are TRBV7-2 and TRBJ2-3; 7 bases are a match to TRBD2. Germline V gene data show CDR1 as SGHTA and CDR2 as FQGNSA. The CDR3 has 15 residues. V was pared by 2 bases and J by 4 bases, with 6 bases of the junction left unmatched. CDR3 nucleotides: TGTGCCAGCAGCTTAAACCGACTAGCCCCAGATACGCAGTATTTT. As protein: CASSLNRLAPDTQYF.

CDR3 region: CASSLGTSGGQETQYF. CDR3 in DNA: TGTGCCAGCAGCTTGGGTACTAGCGGGGGTCAAGAGACCCAGTACTTC. The V gene is TRBV7-2, the J gene TRBJ2-5, with 11 positions matching TRBD2. The germline gives CDR1 SGHTA, CDR2 FQGNSA. The V segment lost 3 bases and the J segment 2 bases; nucleotides outside the gene matches: 5. The CDR3 runs to 16 residues.

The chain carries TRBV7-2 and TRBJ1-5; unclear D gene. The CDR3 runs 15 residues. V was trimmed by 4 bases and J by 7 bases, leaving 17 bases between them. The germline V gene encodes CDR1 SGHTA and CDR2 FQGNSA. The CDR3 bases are TGTGCCAGCAGCTCTCGGGCCTTTATCGGACAGCCCCAGCATTTT. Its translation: CASSSRAFIGQPQHF.